This is a list of T cell receptor beta chains from one sample in a study of OX40 agonist ivuxolimab in advanced cancers. Using immunoSEQ multiplex PCR, the repertoire was profiled, and TCRdb retains in-frame clones only, with some absent. The sample comprises 75,000 to 100,000 clones, 80% to 90% of which are singletons, and around 2% rests with the top ten. Sequenced material: CD4+ or CD8+ T cells sorted from blood, taken in a trial of the OX40 agonist ivuxolimab. Every receptor here comes from an adult with an advanced solid tumor such as melanoma, head and neck, liver or kidney cancer. The conserved cysteine and the conserved F or W are not part of the CDR3 here.

cdr3_length j_call v_call cdr3_aa
14 TRBJ2-3 TRBV5-5 ASSRTGSYGTDTQY
13 TRBJ1-1 TRBV5-4 ASSLNRGGGTEAF
12 TRBJ2-5 TRBV5-6 ASSPAGGGETQY
10 TRBJ2-4 TRBV6-1 ASSAGPNIQY
10 TRBJ2-7 TRBV15 ATSRDRDRSS
10 TRBJ2-7 TRBV5-1 ASSLNNYEQY
12 TRBJ2-2 TRBV5-3 ARSPDRGGGELF
11 TRBJ2-1 TRBV4-2 ASSQAQIFEQF
14 TRBJ1-6 TRBV7-2 ASSLGRDRSNSPLH
13 TRBJ2-1 TRBV11-2 ASSFRTSGYNEQF
14 TRBJ2-1 TRBV30 ASYHGTASSYNEQF
11 TRBJ1-3 TRBV9 ASSSEPGYTIY
14 TRBJ1-4 TRBV30 AWSVHNGRGDEKLF
11 TRBJ2-7 TRBV5-1 ASSRDDNYEQY
10 TRBJ2-7 TRBV19 ATRGARYEQY
12 TRBJ1-1 TRBV5-1 ASSSTGGLTEAF
12 TRBJ1-4 TRBV27 ASSTGTGRQKLF
18 TRBJ2-6 TRBV4-2 ASSQETVLAGVRGANVLT
12 TRBJ2-2 TRBV9 ASSAQTSTGELF
15 TRBJ1-6 TRBV4-3 ASSLTSLGGNNSPLH
11 TRBJ1-6 TRBV2 ASRGPPNSPLH
12 TRBJ1-5 TRBV4-2 ASSQAGPNQPQH
10 TRBJ2-5 TRBV29-1 SHVGTGETQY
12 TRBJ2-7 TRBV5-1 ASSLGQGGYEQY
13 TRBJ2-3 TRBV28 ASSDPSGGADTQY
13 TRBJ1-6 TRBV2 ASRREGQGNSPLH
12 TRBJ1-1 TRBV4-2 ASSQADQGSEAF
13 TRBJ2-5 TRBV11-1 ASSLDLGTWETQY
12 TRBJ1-2 TRBV4-3 ASSQEIGPGGYT
11 TRBJ1-2 TRBV5-4 ASSLNGLYGYT
11 TRBJ2-1 TRBV11-3 ASSFVFGGEQF
13 TRBJ2-5 TRBV18 ASSPEAGGQETQY
13 TRBJ1-2 TRBV16 ASSPVGPVVYGYT
12 TRBJ1-1 TRBV28 ASSPPGGNTEAF
15 TRBJ2-7 TRBV27 ASRPRGAGPLRHEQY
12 TRBJ2-7 TRBV14 ASSQARGRSEQY
11 TRBJ1-2 TRBV19 ASSIEGLYGYT
16 TRBJ2-2 TRBV7-6 ASSLRASGSSNTGELF
14 TRBJ2-3 TRBV7-2 ASTPNRQGITDTQY
13 TRBJ2-7 TRBV7-2 ASSLGGELTYEQY
12 TRBJ2-1 TRBV5-1 ASSLVSSGNEQF
13 TRBJ1-4 TRBV6-1 ASSLGTANNEKLF
12 TRBJ2-5 TRBV5-1 ASSTGLAGETQY
14 TRBJ2-1 TRBV9 ASSVASQSTYNEQF
11 TRBJ1-2 TRBV15 ATSSGLNYGYT
14 TRBJ1-5 TRBV7-2 ASSLGAGRENQPQH
12 TRBJ2-7 TRBV7-8 ASSLELNSFEQY
10 TRBJ2-7 TRBV14 ASSQPPSELK
11 TRBJ2-1 TRBV4-1 ASSPPSSSWQF